The entry below gives a single TCR beta chain sequence along with its context. Its specificity is not known. The sample originates from a study of blood T cells in healthy people across ages. In the study overall: For every two T cells, template switching captured about one barcoded beta molecule. Study-level results: Naive and antigen-experienced cells could not be conclusively compared, given unsorted PBMCs.

A minimum of 5 micrograms of total RNA was extracted per sample. It was with a sample-barcoded 5' primer and a J-beta primer mix that a second PCR of roughly 7 to 12 cycles was run. Using its own MiXCR run on the 5' RACE reads, TCRdb lists one record per CDR3 protein. The sample carries fewer than 2 million distinct CDR3 sequences, 35% to 50% recorded once. Trimming took off 6 bases at V and 0 bases at J, with 18 bases between the two ends. CDR1 is MGHDK, CDR2 SYGVNS, per germline. The CDR3 sequence is 16 residues long. The specimen was blood. The V call is TRBV25-1, the J call TRBJ2-7, with D maybe TRBD1 (6 bases). This receptor was obtained from a human donor in good health. The CDR3 here is CASSPLQGRGSYEQYF. CDR3 DNA sequence: TGTGCCAGCAGCCCTTTACAGGGTAGGGGCTCCTACGAGCAGTACTTC.